The 27 T cell receptor beta chains presented below share a single source sample, sequenced in a study of cytomegalovirus exposure and HLA in healthy donors. PCR was performed using 60 Vbeta and 13 Jbeta primers. Produced via immunoSEQ multiplex PCR; TCRdb's table is partial and in-frame only. The sample records roughly 200,000 clones, around three quarters being singletons. The sample consisted of PBMCs. The receptors were gathered from a woman in her 30s in good health and CMV-seropositive.

The rearrangement uses TRBV5-1 and TRBJ1-2; 9 nucleotides match TRBD1. The V gene's germline CDR1 is SGHRS and CDR2 YFSETQ. This CDR3 contains 13 residues. J lost 8 bases, V lost 2 bases, and 4 bases had no gene match. CDR3: CASSFGQGRGYTF. The CDR3 nucleotides are TGCGCCAGCAGCTTTGGACAGGGGAGAGGCTACACCTTC. The variable domain in full, with the rest retrieved from reference TRBV5-1 and TRBJ1-2, is KAGVTQTPRYLIKTRGQQVTLSCSPISGHRSVSWYQQTPGQGLQFLFEYFSETQRNKGNFPGRFSGRQFSNSRSEMNVSTLELGDSALYLCASSFGQGRGYTFGSGTRLTVV.

The chain employs TRBV6-1 and TRBJ2-1; TRBD2 matches 10 bases. CDR3 length: 16 amino acids. Germline assignment: CDR1 MNHNS and CDR2 SASEGT. The V gene end was trimmed by 4 bases and the J gene end by 4 bases; junction bases not matched to a gene: 7. CDR3 in amino acids: CASSGASGGLYNEQFF. CDR3 DNA: TGTGCCAGCAGTGGGGCTAGCGGGGGCCTATACAATGAGCAGTTCTTC.

This chain joins TRBV18 and TRBJ1-3; D not resolved. Deletions cut 6 bases from V and 7 bases from J, with 13 bases between. Germline V lookup: CDR1 KGHSH, CDR2 LQKENI. The CDR3 contains 13 residues. The DNA of the CDR3 is TGTGCCAGCTCCCCTCCACAGTTGAACACCATATATTTT. It yields the protein CASSPPQLNTIYF.

This rearrangement joins TRBV4-2 to TRBJ2-7, with D perhaps TRBD2 (6 bases). The CDR3 length is 17 residues. Trimming cost V 5 bases and J 5 bases, with 25 bases left between them. Looked up from germline, CDR1 is LGHNA and CDR2 is YNFKEQ. The CDR3 is CASSLSNQGGPQDEQYF. The DNA of the CDR3 is TGTGCCAGCAGCTTATCGAATCAGGGAGGACCACAGGACGAGCAGTACTTC.

Only a few counts were recorded for this clone. The rearrangement links TRBV4-1 to TRBJ1-1; TRBD1 is a possible D gene (6 bases). CDR1 is MGHRA and CDR2 is YSYEKL in the germline V gene. Trimming cost V 1 base and J 0 bases, with 9 bases left between them. The CDR3 consists of 15 residues. The CDR3 is CASSQGGHLNTEAFF. CDR3 DNA: TGCGCCAGCAGCCAAGGGGGACATTTGAACACTGAAGCTTTCTTT.

J is TRBJ2-5 and V is TRBV25-1; D gene ambiguous. The CDR3 contains 11 residues. V lost 5 bases, J lost 5 bases, and 6 bases lay in between. Per the germline V gene, CDR1 is MGHDK and CDR2 is SYGVNS. The CDR3 spells CASSPGETQYF. The CDR3 bases are TGTGCCAGCAGTCCCGGGGAGACCCAGTACTTC.

The chain carries TRBV11-3 and TRBJ1-2; 8 nucleotides agree with TRBD1. The V gene's germline CDR1 is SGHNT and CDR2 YENEEA. The V and J ends lost 4 bases and 8 bases, in that order; junction bases with no gene match: 6. The CDR3 runs to 13 residues. The CDR3 sequence: CASSSVGQGGYTF. The CDR3 DNA reads as TGTGCCAGCAGCTCCGTTGGACAGGGCGGCTACACCTTC.

The rearrangement joins TRBV2 to TRBJ1-5; D uncertain. Germline CDR1 SNHLY, CDR2 FYNNEI. V was cut by 6 bases and J by 6 bases, with 21 bases left in between. The CDR3 contains 16 residues. The CDR3 DNA sequence: TGTGCCAGCAGACGGGAGGTAGGGCGAGAAGGTCAGCCCCAGCATTTT. Amino acids: CASRREVGREGQPQHF.

The chain recombines TRBV19 with TRBJ2-1; 7 bases fit TRBD2. CDR1 is LNHDA, CDR2 SQIVND, per germline (reference sequence). The CDR3 totals 16 residues. V was clipped by 3 bases and J by 4 bases; unmatched bases: 9. The CDR3, as DNA: TGTGCCAGTAGTATCGGCGGCGGGGGTTTATACAATGAGCAGTTCTTC. Protein: CASSIGGGGLYNEQFF.

The V call is TRBV7-8, the J call TRBJ2-1; D not certain. V was pared by 4 bases and J by 2 bases, with 15 bases between. Germline V lookup: CDR1 SGHVS, CDR2 FQNEAQ. This CDR3 is built from 16 residues. The CDR3 DNA sequence: TGTGCCAGCAGCTCGGCCCGGCTCACAGCCTACAATGAGCAGTTCTTC. It codes for CASSSARLTAYNEQFF.

The CDR3 spells CASSPVSGINEKLFF. The DNA for the CDR3 is TGTGCCAGCAGCCCCGTGTCAGGGATTAATGAAAAACTGTTTTTT. The chain has TRBV7-8 and TRBJ1-4; TRBD1 is a possible D gene (5 bases). The CDR3 covers 15 residues. Trimming removed 5 bases at V and 4 bases at J, with 14 bases between. CDR1 and CDR2 from the germline V gene are SGHVS and FQNEAQ.

The CDR3 spells CASSHAGTSGSYEQYF. CDR3 nucleotides: TGTGCCAGTAGTCATGCCGGGACTAGCGGGAGTTACGAGCAGTACTTC. The V gene is TRBV19, the J gene TRBJ2-7; 14 bases are shared with TRBD2. Germline V lookup: CDR1 LNHDA, CDR2 SQIVND (reference sequence). Trimming cost V 5 bases and J 4 bases; bases outside gene matches: 7. This CDR3 region has 16 residues.

J is TRBJ2-1 and V is TRBV18; 9 nucleotides agree with TRBD2. This CDR3 comprises 15 residues. Germline trimming cut 0 bases from V and 4 bases from J; bases unmatched to any gene: 1. Per the germline V gene, CDR1 is KGHSH and CDR2 is LQKENI. In DNA form, the CDR3 reads TGTGCCAGCTCACCACCCGCGGGGGGGTACAATGAGCAGTTCTTC. As protein: CASSPPAGGYNEQFF.

CDR3 sequence: CASSAIQGYTEAFF. The DNA for the CDR3 is TGTGCCAGCAGCGCAATACAGGGGTATACTGAAGCTTTCTTT. This chain connects TRBV7-2 to TRBJ1-1; TRBD1 matches 7 bases. The V gene end was trimmed by 5 bases and the J gene end by 5 bases; junction bases not matched to a gene: 8. Germline lookup yields CDR1 SGHTA and CDR2 FQGNSA. This CDR3 region has 14 residues.

In this sample, this clone turned up a few times. The chain recombines TRBV6-6 with TRBJ1-1; D unclear. Germline V lookup: CDR1 MNHNY, CDR2 SVGAGI (reference sequence). This CDR3 spans 11 amino acids. V dropped 0 bases and J dropped 8 bases, with 4 bases sitting between them. The CDR3 here is CASSYSGEAFF. CDR3 nucleotides: TGTGCCAGCAGTTACTCGGGCGAAGCTTTCTTT.

The chain carries TRBV6-5 and TRBJ2-1; 9 bases map to TRBD1. This CDR3 has 14 amino acids. V shed 6 bases, J shed 5 bases, and the junction held 5 bases outside the gene matches. In germline, CDR1 is MNHEY, CDR2 SVGAGI. CDR3 protein: CASRTGGWDNEQFF. The CDR3 region has the DNA TGTGCCAGCAGAACAGGGGGCTGGGACAATGAGCAGTTCTTC.

This chain links TRBV5-4 with TRBJ1-1; 7 positions match TRBD1. Per the germline V gene, CDR1 is SGHNT and CDR2 is YYREEE (reference sequence). This CDR3 region has 15 residues. The V and J ends lost 6 bases and 1 base, in that order; junction bases with no gene match: 9. In DNA form, the CDR3 reads TGTGCCAGCACCCTAGGGGGCGGTAGGAACACTGAAGCTTTCTTT. It specifies CASTLGGGRNTEAFF.

The chain links TRBV11-2 to TRBJ1-5; no clear D. Germline CDR1 is SGHAT and CDR2 is FQNNGV. The CDR3 consists of 16 residues. V was trimmed by 0 bases and J by 0 bases, leaving 9 bases between them. The CDR3 reads CASSLEAGISNQPQHF. CDR3 in DNA: TGTGCCAGCAGCTTAGAAGCGGGGATTAGCAATCAGCCCCAGCATTTT. Complete variable domain (other parts from reference TRBV11-2 and TRBJ1-5): EAGVAQSPRYKIIEKRQSVAFWCNPISGHATLYWYQQILGQGPKLLIQFQNNGVVDDSQLPKDRFSAERLKGVDSTLKIQPAKLEDSAVYLCASSLEAGISNQPQHFGDGTRLSIL.

J is TRBJ1-1 and V is TRBV2, with no clear D. The germline gives CDR1 SNHLY, CDR2 FYNNEI. V was shortened by 3 bases and J by 8 bases, with 13 bases between the two germline ends. The CDR3 extends over 13 amino acids. CDR3 in amino acids: CASSEGPAGEAFF. The CDR3 bases are TGTGCCAGCAGTGAGGGCCCCGCCGGCGAAGCTTTCTTT.

The chain combines TRBV30 with TRBJ1-2; possibly TRBD1 for D (6 bases). Germline assignment: CDR1 GTSNPN and CDR2 SVGIG (reference sequence). The CDR3 covers 11 residues. V lost 8 bases and J lost 8, with 15 bases in between. The CDR3 is CAGQLSVGYTF. In DNA, the CDR3 is TGTGCCGGACAGTTGAGCGTGGGCTACACCTTC.

This clone was recorded once. The chain joins TRBV5-1 to TRBJ2-7, with a weak D call TRBD2 (5 bases). From germline, CDR1 is SGHRS and CDR2 YFSETQ. The CDR3 has 14 residues. V shed 0 bases and J shed 1 base, with 8 bases lying between them. CDR3 region: CASSLDPGSYEQYF. In nucleotides, the CDR3 is TGCGCCAGCAGCTTGGATCCGGGATCCTACGAGCAGTACTTC.

CDR3 protein: CASSPPQADTIYF. CDR3 sequence (DNA): TGTGCCAGCAGCCCCCCGCAGGCAGACACCATATATTTT. The chain combines TRBV11-2 with TRBJ1-3; D gene ambiguous. Germline V gene lookup returns CDR1 SGHAT and CDR2 FQNNGV. The V end was cut by 5 bases, the J end by 8 bases, with 13 bases between. There are 13 residues in the CDR3. Together with reference TRBV11-2 and TRBJ1-3, the CDR3 gives the full variable domain: EAGVAQSPRYKIIEKRQSVAFWCNPISGHATLYWYQQILGQGPKLLIQFQNNGVVDDSQLPKDRFSAERLKGVDSTLKIQPAKLEDSAVYLCASSPPQADTIYFGEGSWLTVV.

J is TRBJ2-4 and V is TRBV4-2, with 8 bases fitting TRBD1. Germline V gives CDR1 LGHNA, CDR2 YNFKEQ. The CDR3 sequence is 16 residues long. The trim removed 2 bases at V and 2 bases at J, leaving 5 bases unmatched. The CDR3 nucleotides read TGTGCCAGCAGCCAACAGGGGGCCACTACCAAAAACATTCAGTACTTC. Translated: CASSQQGATTKNIQYF.

The chain is built from TRBV7-2 and TRBJ1-2, with 7 bases matching TRBD1. This CDR3 contains 14 residues. Trimming cost V 3 bases and J 4 bases; bases outside gene matches: 5. The germline V gene has CDR1 SGHTA and CDR2 FQGNSA. DNA for the CDR3: TGTGCCAGCAGCTTTGACAGGGATGGCTATGGCTACACCTTC. Amino acid sequence: CASSFDRDGYGYTF.

This sequence joins TRBV9 and TRBJ2-7; possible D gene TRBD1, 6 bases. Between the trimmed V and J ends, which lost 4 bases and 4 bases, there was a span of 12 bases. The CDR3 spans 13 residues. The V gene's germline CDR1 is SGDLS and CDR2 YYNGEE. DNA of the CDR3: TGTGCCAGCAGCCTGGACAGCCCGTACGAGCAGTACTTC. Translating gives CASSLDSPYEQYF. The variable domain in full, with the rest retrieved from reference TRBV9 and TRBJ2-7, is DSGVTQTPKHLITATGQRVTLRCSPRSGDLSVYWYQQSLDQGLQFLIQYYNGEERAKGNILERFSAQQFPDLHSELNLSSLELGDSALYFCASSLDSPYEQYFGPGTRLTVT.

The count of this clone is one. V and J are TRBV6-6 and TRBJ2-2; TRBD2 matches 7 bases. CDR1 and CDR2 from the germline V gene are MNHNY and SVGAGI (reference sequence). This CDR3 region has 16 residues. V lost 5 bases, J lost 5 bases, and 11 bases stayed unmatched. The chain's CDR3 is CASSSRDRGGTGELFF. In DNA, the CDR3 is TGTGCCAGCAGTAGCCGGGACCGCGGGGGTACCGGGGAGCTGTTTTTT.

The chain uses TRBV6-1 and TRBJ2-3, with 7 bases identical to TRBD2. Trimming at V came to 1 base and at J to 4 bases, leaving 8 bases not matched to a gene. This CDR3 is 16 amino acids long. Germline V gives CDR1 MNHNS, CDR2 SASEGT. As DNA, the CDR3 is TGTGCCAGCAGTGAAGGGGCTAGCGGTTGGGCAGATACGCAGTATTTT. It codes for CASSEGASGWADTQYF.